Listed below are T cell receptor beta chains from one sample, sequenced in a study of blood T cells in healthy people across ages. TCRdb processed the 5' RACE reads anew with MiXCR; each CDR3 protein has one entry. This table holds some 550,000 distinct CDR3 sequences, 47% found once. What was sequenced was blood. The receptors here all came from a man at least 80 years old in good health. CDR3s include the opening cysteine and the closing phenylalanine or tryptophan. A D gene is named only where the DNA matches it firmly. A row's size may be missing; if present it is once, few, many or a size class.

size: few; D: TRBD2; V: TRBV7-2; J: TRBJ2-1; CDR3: CASSLELAAYNEQFF; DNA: TGTGCCAGCAGCTTAGAACTAGCGGCCTACAATGAGCAGTTCTTC
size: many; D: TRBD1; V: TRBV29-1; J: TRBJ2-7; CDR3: CSVESRDSGFEQYF; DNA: TGCAGCGTTGAAAGCCGGGACAGTGGATTCGAGCAGTACTTC
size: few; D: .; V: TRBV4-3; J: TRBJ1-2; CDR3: CASSQVRVVNYGYTF; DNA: TGCGCCAGCAGCCAAGTAAGGGTCGTGAACTATGGCTACACCTTC
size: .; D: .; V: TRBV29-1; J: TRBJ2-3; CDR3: CSVGGGGDTQYF; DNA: TGCAGCGTTGGAGGGGGGGGAGATACGCAGTATTTT
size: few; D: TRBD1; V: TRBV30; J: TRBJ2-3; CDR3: CAWSTPTGGLGDTQYF; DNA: TGTGCCTGGAGCACCCCGACAGGGGGTCTGGGAGATACGCAGTATTTT
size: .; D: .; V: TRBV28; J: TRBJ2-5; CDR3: CASRIGLLQETQYF; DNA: TGTGCCAGCAGGATCGGCCTACTACAAGAGACCCAGTACTTC
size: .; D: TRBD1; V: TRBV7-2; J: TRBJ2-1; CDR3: CASSTPGTGSEQFF; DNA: TGTGCCAGCAGCACCCCCGGGACAGGGTCTGAGCAGTTCTTC
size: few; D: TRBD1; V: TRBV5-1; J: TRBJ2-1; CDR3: CASSSTGGLYNEQFF; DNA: TGCGCCAGCAGCTCAACAGGGGGACTCTACAATGAGCAGTTCTTC
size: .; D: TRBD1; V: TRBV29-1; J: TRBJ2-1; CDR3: CSAPRQGNKQFF; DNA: TGCAGCGCCCCCCGACAGGGCAATAAGCAGTTCTTC
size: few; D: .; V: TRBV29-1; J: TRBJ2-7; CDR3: CSVKLAATYEQYF; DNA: TGCAGCGTCAAGTTAGCGGCAACCTACGAGCAGTACTTC
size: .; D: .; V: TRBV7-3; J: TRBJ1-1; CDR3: CASSSSGPGNTEAFF; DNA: TGTGCCAGCAGCTCATCCGGACCCGGGAACACTGAAGCTTTCTTT
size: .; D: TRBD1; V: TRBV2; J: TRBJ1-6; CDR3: CASSEETGKGSPLHF; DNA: TGTGCCAGCAGTGAAGAGACAGGGAAGGGGTCACCCCTCCACTTT
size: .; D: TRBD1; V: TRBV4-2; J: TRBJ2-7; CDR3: CASSLDRTGSEQYF; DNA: TGTGCCAGCAGCCTAGATCGGACAGGGAGCGAGCAGTACTTC
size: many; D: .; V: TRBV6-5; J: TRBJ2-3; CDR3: CASSLGAAQYF; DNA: TGTGCCAGCAGCCTTGGTGCGGCGCAGTATTTT
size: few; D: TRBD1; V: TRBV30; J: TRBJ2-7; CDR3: CAWNRGSSYEQYF; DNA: TGTGCCTGGAACAGGGGAAGCTCCTACGAGCAGTACTTC
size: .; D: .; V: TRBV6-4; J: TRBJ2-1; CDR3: CASSMQDVHNEQFF; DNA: TGTGCCAGCTCCATGCAGGACGTACACAATGAGCAGTTCTTC
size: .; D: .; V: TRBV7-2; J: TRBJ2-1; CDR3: CASSLKPYRDNEQFF; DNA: TGTGCCAGCAGCTTAAAACCTTATCGGGACAATGAGCAGTTCTTC
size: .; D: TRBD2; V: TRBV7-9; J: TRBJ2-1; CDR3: CASSHGGGLSNEQFF; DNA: TGTGCCAGCAGCCATGGCGGGGGGCTTTCCAATGAGCAGTTCTTC
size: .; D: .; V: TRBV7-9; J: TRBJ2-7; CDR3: CASSPLHEQYF; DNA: TGTGCCAGCAGCCCCCTACACGAGCAGTACTTC
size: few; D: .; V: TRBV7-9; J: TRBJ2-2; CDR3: CASSWLGGAPNTGELFF; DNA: TGTGCCAGCAGCTGGCTCGGCGGGGCGCCGAACACCGGGGAGCTGTTTTTT
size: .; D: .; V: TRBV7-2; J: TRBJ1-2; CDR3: CASSLGPGRYYGYTF; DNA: TGTGCCAGCAGCTTAGGACCAGGTCGTTACTATGGCTACACCTTC
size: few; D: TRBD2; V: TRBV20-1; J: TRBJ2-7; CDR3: CSAQTSGRIYEQYF; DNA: TGCAGTGCGCAGACTAGCGGGAGGATCTACGAGCAGTACTTC
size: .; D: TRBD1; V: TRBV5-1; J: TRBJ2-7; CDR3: CASSARQGVSYEQYF; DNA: TGCGCCAGCAGCGCGCGACAGGGGGTCTCCTACGAGCAGTACTTC
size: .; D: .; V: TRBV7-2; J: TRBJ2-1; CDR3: CASSFNRFYNEQFF; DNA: TGTGCCAGCAGCTTTAACCGATTCTACAATGAGCAGTTCTTC
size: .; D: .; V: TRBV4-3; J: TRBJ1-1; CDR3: CASSQDRGWNTEAFF; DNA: TGCGCCAGCAGCCAAGACCGTGGTTGGAACACTGAAGCTTTCTTT
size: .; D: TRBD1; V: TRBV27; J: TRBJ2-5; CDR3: CASSQGANQQTQYF; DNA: TGTGCCAGCAGTCAGGGGGCTAATCAACAGACCCAGTACTTC
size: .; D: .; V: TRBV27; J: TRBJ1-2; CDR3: CASRTGHWSNDGYTF; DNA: TGTGCCAGCAGAACCGGACACTGGTCGAACGATGGCTACACCTTC
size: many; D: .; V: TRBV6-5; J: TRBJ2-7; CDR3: CASHGPVGEQYF; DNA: TGTGCCAGCCACGGACCGGTGGGCGAGCAGTACTTC
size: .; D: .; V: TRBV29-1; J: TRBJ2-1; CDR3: CSVEDFDRRTARMLAQFF; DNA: TGCAGCGTTGAAGATTTCGACCGACGGACGGCTCGAATGTTAGCGCAGTTCTTC
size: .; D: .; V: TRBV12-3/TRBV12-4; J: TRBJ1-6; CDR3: CASSLLGSPLHF; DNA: TGTGCCAGCAGTTTGTTGGGATCACCCCTCCACTTT
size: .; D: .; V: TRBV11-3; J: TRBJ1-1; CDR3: CASSLGSRNTEAFF; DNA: TGTGCCAGCAGCTTAGGGTCCCGGAACACTGAAGCTTTCTTT
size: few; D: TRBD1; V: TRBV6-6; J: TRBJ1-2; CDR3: CASSTTGQGANYGYTF; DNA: TGTGCCAGCAGTACCACAGGACAGGGAGCTAACTATGGCTACACCTTC
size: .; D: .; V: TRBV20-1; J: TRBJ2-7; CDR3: CSATAPGRYEQYF; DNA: TGCAGTGCCACGGCCCCTGGTCGCTACGAGCAGTACTTC
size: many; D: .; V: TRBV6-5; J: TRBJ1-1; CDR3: CASSYEAQAFF; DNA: TGTGCCAGCAGTTACGAAGCTCAAGCTTTCTTT
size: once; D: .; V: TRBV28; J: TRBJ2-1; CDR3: CASSCPLRGPSNEQFF; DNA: TGTGCCAGCAGTTGCCCGTTAAGGGGCCCCTCTAATGAGCAGTTCTTC
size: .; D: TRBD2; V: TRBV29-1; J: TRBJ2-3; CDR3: CSVEGRSGPGGTQYF; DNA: TGCAGCGTTGAAGGCCGGAGCGGGCCGGGAGGTACGCAGTATTTT
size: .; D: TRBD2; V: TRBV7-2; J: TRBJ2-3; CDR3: CASSSVVGTSGRRTQYF; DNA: TGTGCCAGCAGCTCCGTGGTCGGGACTAGCGGGAGACGAACGCAGTATTTT
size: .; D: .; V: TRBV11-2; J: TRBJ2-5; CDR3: CASSLEHQETQYF; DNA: TGTGCCAGCAGCTTAGAGCACCAGGAGACCCAGTACTTC
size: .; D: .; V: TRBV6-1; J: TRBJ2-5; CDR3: CASSEPSLPTQYF; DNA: TGTGCCAGCAGTGAACCCTCCCTTCCGACCCAGTACTTC
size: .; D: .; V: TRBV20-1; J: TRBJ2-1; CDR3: CSAWAREAHNEQFF; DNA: TGCAGTGCTTGGGCCAGGGAAGCCCACAATGAGCAGTTCTTC
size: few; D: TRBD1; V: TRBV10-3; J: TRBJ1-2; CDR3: CAITVGQGYGYTF; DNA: TGTGCCATCACGGTCGGACAGGGATATGGCTACACCTTC
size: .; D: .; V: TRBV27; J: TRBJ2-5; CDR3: CASSSLRRGRPETQYF; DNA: TGTGCCAGCAGTTCATTACGGCGGGGCCGACCGGAGACCCAGTACTTC
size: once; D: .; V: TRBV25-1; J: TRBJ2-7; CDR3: CASSDSSPGYEQYF; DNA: TGTGCCAGCAGTGACAGTAGCCCCGGTTACGAGCAGTACTTC
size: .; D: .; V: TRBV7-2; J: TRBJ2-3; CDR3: CASSPVTGILDTQYF; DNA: TGTGCCAGCAGCCCAGTCACGGGGATTTTGGATACGCAGTATTTT
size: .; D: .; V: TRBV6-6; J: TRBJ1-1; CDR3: CASSYRGQNSEAFF; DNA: TGTGCCAGCAGTTACAGGGGACAAAACTCTGAAGCTTTCTTT
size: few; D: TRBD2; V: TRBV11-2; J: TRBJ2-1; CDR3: CASSSSGLYNEQFF; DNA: TGTGCCAGCAGCTCTAGCGGATTATACAATGAGCAGTTCTTC
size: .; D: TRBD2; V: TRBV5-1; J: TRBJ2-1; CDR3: CASSKGLAGMDEQFF; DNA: TGCGCCAGCAGCAAGGGACTAGCGGGAATGGATGAGCAGTTCTTC
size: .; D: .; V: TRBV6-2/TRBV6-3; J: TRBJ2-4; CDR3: CASSTSKWGPGVNIQYF; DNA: TGTGCCAGCAGTACCAGCAAATGGGGGCCGGGGGTGAACATTCAGTACTTC
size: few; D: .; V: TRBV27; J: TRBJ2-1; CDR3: CASSLSYRASYNEQFF; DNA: TGTGCCAGCAGTTTATCGTACAGGGCCTCCTACAATGAGCAGTTCTTC
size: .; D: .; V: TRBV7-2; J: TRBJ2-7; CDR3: CASSFRTASYEQYF; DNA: TGTGCCAGCAGCTTCAGGACAGCTTCCTACGAGCAGTACTTC
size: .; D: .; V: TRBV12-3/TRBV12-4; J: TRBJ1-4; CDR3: CASSLWQHREKLFF; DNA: TGTGCCAGCAGTTTGTGGCAGCATCGTGAAAAACTGTTTTTT
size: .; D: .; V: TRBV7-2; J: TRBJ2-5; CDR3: CASSLAGRAQETQYF; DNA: TGTGCCAGCAGCTTAGCGGGAAGGGCCCAAGAGACCCAGTACTTC
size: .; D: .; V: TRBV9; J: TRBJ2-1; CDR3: CASSARTARVNEQFF; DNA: TGTGCCAGCAGCGCCCGGACAGCGAGGGTAAATGAGCAGTTCTTC
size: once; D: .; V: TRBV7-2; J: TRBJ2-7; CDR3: CASSLAEAGEQYF; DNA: TGTGCCAGCAGCTTAGCGGAGGCCGGCGAGCAGTACTTC
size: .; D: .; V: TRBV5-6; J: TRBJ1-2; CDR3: CASSLAVRGGYGYTF; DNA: TGTGCCAGCAGCTTGGCGGTACGGGGGGGATATGGCTACACCTTC
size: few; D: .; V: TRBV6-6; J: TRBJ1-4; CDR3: CASSYSGAATNEKLFF; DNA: TGTGCCAGCAGTTACTCGGGGGCGGCAACTAATGAAAAACTGTTTTTT
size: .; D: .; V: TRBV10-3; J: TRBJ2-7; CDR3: CAISGGAYQYF; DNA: TGTGCCATCAGTGGGGGGGCCTACCAGTACTTC
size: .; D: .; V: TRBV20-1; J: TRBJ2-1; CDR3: CSARDTGASWYNEQFF; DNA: TGCAGTGCTAGAGACACCGGGGCTAGTTGGTACAATGAGCAGTTCTTC
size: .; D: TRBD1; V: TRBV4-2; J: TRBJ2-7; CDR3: CASSQVSVRGSSYEQYF; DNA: TGTGCCAGCAGCCAAGTGTCCGTCAGGGGGAGCTCCTACGAGCAGTACTTC